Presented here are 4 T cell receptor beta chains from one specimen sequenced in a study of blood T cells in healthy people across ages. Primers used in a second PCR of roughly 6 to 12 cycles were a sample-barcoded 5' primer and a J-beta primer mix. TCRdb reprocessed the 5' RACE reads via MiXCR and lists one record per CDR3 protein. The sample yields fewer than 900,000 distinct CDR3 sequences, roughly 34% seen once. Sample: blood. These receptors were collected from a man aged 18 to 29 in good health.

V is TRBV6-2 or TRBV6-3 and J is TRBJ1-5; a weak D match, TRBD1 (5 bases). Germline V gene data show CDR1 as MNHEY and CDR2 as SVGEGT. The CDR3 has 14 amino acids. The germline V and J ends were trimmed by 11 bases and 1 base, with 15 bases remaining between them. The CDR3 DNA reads TGTGCCGCTCGGGGCGGGGGGAGCAATCAGCCCCAGCATTTT. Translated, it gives CAARGGGSNQPQHF.

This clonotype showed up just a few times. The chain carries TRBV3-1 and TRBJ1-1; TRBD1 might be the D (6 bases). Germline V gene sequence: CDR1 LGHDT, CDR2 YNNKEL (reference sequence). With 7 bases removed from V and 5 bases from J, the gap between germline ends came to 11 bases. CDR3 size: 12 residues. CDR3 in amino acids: CASNSGTTEAFF. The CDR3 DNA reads TGTGCCAGCAACTCCGGGACAACTGAAGCTTTCTTT.

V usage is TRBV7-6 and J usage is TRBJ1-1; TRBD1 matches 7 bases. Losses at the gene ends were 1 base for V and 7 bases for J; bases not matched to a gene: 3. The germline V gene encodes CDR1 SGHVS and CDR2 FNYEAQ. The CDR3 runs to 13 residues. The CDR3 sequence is CASSLVQGDEAFF. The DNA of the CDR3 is TGTGCCAGCAGCTTAGTCCAGGGGGATGAAGCTTTCTTT.

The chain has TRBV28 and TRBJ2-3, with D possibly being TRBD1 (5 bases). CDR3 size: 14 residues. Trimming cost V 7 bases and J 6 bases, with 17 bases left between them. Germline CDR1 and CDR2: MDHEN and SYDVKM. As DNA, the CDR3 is TGTGCCAGCACCTCGGGCCAGGGTTGGGATACGCAGTATTTT. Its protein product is CASTSGQGWDTQYF.